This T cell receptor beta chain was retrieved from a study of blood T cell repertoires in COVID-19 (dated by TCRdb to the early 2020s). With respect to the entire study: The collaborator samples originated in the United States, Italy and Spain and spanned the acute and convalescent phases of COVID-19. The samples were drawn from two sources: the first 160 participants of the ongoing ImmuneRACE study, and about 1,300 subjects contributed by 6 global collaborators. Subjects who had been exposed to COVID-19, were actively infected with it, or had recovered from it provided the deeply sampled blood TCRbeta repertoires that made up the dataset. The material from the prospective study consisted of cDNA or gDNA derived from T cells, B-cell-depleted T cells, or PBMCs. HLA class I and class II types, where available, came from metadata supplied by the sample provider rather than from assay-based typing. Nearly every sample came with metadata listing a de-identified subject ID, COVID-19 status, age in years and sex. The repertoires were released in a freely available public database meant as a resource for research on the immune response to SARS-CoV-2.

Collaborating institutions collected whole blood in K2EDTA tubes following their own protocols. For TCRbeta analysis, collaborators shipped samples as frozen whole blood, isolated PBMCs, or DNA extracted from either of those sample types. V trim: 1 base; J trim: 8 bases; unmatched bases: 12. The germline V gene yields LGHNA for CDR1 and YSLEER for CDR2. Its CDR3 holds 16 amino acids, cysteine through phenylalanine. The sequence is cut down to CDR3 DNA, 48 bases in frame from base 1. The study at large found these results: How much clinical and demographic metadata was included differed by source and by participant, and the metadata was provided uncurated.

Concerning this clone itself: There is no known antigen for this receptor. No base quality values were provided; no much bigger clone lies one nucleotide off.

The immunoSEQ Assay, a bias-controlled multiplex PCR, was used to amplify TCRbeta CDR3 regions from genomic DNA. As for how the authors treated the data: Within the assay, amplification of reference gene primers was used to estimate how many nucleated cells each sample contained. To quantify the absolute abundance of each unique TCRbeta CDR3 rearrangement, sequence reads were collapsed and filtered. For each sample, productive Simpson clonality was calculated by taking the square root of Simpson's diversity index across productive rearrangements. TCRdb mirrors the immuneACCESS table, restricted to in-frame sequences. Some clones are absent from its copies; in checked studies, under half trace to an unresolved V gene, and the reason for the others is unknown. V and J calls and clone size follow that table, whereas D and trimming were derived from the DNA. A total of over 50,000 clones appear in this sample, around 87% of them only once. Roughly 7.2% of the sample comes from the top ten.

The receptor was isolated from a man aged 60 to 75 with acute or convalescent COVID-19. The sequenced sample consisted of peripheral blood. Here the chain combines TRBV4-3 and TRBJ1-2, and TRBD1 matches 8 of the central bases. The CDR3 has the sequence CASSQGLGQGAQGYTF. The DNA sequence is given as TGCGCCAGCAGCCAAGGACTAGGTCAGGGGGCGCAGGGCTACACCTTC.